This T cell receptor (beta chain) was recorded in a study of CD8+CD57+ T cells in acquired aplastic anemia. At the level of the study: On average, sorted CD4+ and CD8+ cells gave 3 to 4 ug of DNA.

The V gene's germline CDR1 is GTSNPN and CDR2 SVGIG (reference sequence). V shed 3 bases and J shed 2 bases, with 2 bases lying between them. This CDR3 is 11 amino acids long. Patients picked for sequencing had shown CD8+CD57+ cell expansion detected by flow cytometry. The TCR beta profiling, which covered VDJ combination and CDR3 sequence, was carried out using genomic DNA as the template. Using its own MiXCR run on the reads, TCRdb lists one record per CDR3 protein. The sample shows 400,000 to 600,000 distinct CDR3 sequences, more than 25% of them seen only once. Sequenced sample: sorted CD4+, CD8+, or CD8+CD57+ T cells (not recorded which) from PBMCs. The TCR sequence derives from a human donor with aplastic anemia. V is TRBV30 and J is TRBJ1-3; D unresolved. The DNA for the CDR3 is TGTGCCTGGAGCCCTGGAAACACCATATATTTT. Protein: CAWSPGNTIYF. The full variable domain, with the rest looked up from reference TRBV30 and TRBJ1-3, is SQTIHQWPATLVQPVGSPLSLECTVEGTSNPNLYWYRQAAGRGLQLLFYSVGIGQISSEVPQNLSASRPQDRQFILSSKKLLLSDSGFYLCAWSPGNTIYFGEGSWLTVV.